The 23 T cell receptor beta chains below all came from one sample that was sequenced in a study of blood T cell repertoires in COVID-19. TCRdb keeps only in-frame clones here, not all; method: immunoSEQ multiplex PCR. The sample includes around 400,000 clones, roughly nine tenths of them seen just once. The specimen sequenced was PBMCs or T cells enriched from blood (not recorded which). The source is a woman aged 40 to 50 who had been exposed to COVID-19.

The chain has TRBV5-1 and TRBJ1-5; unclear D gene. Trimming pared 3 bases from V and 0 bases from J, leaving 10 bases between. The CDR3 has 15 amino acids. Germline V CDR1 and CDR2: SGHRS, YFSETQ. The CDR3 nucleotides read TGCGCCAGCAGCTGGTCAGGTGGTAGCAATCAGCCCCAGCATTTT. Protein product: CASSWSGGSNQPQHF.

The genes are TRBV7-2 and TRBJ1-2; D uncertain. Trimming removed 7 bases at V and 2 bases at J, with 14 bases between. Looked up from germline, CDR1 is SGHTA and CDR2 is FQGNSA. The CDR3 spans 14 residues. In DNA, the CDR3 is TGTGCCAGCACCCCCCAGGAACAGAACTATGGCTACACCTTC. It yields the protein CASTPQEQNYGYTF.

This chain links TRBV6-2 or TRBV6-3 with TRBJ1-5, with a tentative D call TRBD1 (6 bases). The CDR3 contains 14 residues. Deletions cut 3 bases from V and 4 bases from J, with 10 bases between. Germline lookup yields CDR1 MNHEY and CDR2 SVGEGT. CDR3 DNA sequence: TGTGCCAGCAGTTATTGGGGGCTAAATCAGCCCCAGCATTTT. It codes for CASSYWGLNQPQHF.

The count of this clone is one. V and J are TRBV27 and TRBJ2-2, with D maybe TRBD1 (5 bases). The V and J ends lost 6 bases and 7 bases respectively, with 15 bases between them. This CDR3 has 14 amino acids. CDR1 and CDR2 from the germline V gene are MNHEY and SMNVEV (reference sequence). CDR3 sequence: CASRRGETDGELFF. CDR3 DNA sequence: TGTGCCAGCAGAAGGGGTGAGACAGACGGGGAGCTGTTTTTT.

Here the CDR3 DNA reads TGTGCCAGCAGCCTGGCAGGGGGCGATGGCTACACCTTC. Its translation is CASSLAGGDGYTF. The chain is built from TRBV6-2 or TRBV6-3 and TRBJ1-2; 8 positions match TRBD1. Germline lookup yields CDR1 MNHEY and CDR2 SVGEGT. J lost 6 bases, V lost 6 bases, and 6 bases had no gene match. CDR3 length: 13 residues.

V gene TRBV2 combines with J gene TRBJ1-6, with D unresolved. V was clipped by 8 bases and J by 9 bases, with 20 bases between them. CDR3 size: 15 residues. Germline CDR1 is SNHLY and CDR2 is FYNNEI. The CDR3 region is CASQKERVQSSPLHF. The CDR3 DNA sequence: TGTGCCAGCCAGAAGGAGAGGGTCCAAAGTTCACCCCTCCACTTT.

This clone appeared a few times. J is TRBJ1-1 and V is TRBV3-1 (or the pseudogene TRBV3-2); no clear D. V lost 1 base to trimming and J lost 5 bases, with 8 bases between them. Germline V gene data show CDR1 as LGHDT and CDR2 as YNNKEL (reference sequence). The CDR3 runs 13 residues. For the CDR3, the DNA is TGTGCCAGCAGCCAAGGGGAGGTAACTGAAGCTTTCTTT. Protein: CASSQGEVTEAFF.

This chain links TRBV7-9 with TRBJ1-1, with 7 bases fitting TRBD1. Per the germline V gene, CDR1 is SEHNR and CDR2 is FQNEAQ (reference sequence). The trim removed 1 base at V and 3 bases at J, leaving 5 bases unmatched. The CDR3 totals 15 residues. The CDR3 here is CASSLVGRGYTEAFF. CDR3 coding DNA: TGTGCCAGCAGCTTAGTAGGCAGGGGGTACACTGAAGCTTTCTTT.

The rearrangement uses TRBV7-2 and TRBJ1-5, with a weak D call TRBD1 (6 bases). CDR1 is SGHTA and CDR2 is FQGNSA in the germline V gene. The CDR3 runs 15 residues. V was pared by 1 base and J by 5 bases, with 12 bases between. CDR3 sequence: CASSLEGVGDQPQHF. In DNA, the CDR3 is TGTGCCAGCAGCTTAGAGGGGGTCGGGGATCAGCCCCAGCATTTT.

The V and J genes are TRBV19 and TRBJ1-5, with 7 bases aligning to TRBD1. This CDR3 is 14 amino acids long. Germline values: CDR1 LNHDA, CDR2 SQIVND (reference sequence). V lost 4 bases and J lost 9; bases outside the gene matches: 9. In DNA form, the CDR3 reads TGTGCCAGTAGTACAGGGACAGACAGTGGGCCCCAGCATTTT. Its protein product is CASSTGTDSGPQHF.

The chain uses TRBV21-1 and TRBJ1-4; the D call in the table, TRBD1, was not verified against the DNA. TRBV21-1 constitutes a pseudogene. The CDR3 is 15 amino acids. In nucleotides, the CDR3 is TGTGCCAGCAGCAAAGCGGACAGTTTTAATGAAAAACTGTTTTTT. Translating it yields CASSKADSFNEKLFF.

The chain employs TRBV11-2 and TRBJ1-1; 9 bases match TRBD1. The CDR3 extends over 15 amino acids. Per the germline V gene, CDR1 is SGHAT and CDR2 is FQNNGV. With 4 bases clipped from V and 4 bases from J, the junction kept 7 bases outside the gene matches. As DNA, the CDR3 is TGTGCCAGCAGCTCAAAGACAGGGGGGTCCACTGAAGCTTTCTTT. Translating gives CASSSKTGGSTEAFF.

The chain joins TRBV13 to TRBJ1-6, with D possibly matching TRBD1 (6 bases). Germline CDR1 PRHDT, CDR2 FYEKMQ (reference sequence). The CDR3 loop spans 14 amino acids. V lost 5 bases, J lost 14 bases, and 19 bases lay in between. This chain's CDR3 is CASSHNRELGSLHF. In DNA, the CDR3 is TGTGCCAGCAGCCATAACAGGGAGCTGGGGTCCCTCCACTTT.

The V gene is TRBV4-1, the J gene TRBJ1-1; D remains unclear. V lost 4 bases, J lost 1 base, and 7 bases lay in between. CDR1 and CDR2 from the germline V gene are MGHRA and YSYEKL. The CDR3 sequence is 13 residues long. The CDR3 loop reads CASSPGANTEAFF. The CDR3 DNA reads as TGCGCCAGCAGCCCGGGAGCGAACACTGAAGCTTTCTTT.

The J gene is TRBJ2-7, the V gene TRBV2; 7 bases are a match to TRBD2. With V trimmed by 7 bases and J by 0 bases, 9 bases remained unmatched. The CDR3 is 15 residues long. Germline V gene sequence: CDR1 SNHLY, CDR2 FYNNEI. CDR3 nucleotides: TGTGCCAGCACTCAGGGCGCTAGCGGCTCCTACGAGCAGTACTTC. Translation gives CASTQGASGSYEQYF.

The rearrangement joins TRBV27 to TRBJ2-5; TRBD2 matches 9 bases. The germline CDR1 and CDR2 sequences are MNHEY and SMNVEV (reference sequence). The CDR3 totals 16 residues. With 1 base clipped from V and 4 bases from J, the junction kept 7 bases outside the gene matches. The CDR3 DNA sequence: TGTGCCAGCAGTTTATATCTTAGCGGGAGTGCAGAGACCCAGTACTTC. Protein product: CASSLYLSGSAETQYF.

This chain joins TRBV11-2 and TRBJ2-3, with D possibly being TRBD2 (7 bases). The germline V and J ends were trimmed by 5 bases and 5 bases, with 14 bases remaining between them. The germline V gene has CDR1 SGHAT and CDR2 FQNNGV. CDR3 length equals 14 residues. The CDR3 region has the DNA TGTGCCAGCAGCAGCCGGGGGGCCGGAGATACGCAGTATTTT. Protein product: CASSSRGAGDTQYF.

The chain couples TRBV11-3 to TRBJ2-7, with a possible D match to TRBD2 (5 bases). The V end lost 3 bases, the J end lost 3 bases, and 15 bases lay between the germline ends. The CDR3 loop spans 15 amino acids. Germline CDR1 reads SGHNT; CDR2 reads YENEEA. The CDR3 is CASSFRGGPNYEQYF. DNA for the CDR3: TGTGCCAGCAGCTTTCGTGGCGGGCCTAACTACGAGCAGTACTTC.

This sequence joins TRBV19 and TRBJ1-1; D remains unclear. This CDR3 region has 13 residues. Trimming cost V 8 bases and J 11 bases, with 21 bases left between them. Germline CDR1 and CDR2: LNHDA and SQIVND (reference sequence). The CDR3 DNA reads TGTGCCAGTTCACTAGTGGGAGATCTGAATGCTTTCTTT. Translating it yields CASSLVGDLNAFF. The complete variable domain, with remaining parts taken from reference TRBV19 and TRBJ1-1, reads DGGITQSPKYLFRKEGQNVTLSCEQNLNHDAMYWYRQDPGQGLRLIYYSQIVNDFQKGDIAEGYSVSREKKESFPLTVTSAQKNPTAFYLCASSLVGDLNAFFGQGTRLTVV.

The CDR3 spells CASSEAAGDYGYTF. The CDR3 nucleotides read TGTGCCAGCAGTGAAGCCGCGGGGGACTATGGCTACACCTTC. The chain uses TRBV6-1 and TRBJ1-2, with D possibly TRBD1 on 5 matching bases. With 0 bases removed from V and 3 bases from J, the gap between germline ends came to 8 bases. Germline CDR1 MNHNS, CDR2 SASEGT. The CDR3 consists of 14 residues.

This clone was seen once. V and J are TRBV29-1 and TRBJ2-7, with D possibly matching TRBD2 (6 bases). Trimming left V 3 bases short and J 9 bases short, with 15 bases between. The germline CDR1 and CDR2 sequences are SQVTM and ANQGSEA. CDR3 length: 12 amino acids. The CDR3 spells CSVEVRLEGQYF. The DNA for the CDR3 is TGCAGCGTTGAGGTACGATTGGAGGGGCAGTACTTC.

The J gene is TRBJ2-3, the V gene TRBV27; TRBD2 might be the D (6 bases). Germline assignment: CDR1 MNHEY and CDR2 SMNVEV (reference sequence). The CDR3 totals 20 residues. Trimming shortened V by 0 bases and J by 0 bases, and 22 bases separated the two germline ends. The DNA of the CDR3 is TGTGCCAGCAGTTTATCCGTGCCGGGACTCCTCTCCTTTAGCACAGATACGCAGTATTTT. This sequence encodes CASSLSVPGLLSFSTDTQYF.

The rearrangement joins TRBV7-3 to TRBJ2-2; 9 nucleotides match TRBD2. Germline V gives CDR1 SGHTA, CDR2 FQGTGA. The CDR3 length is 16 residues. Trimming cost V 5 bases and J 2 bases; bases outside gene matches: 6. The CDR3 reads CASSTSSGVNTGELFF. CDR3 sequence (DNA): TGTGCCAGCAGCACATCTAGCGGGGTAAACACCGGGGAGCTGTTTTTT.